These 24 T cell receptor beta chains share one sample of origin, sequenced in a study of blood T cells in healthy people across ages. Through a sample-barcoded 5' primer and a J-beta primer mix, a second PCR was run for roughly 7 to 12 cycles. TCRdb re-analysed the 5' RACE reads in MiXCR, keeping a single row per CDR3 protein. In the table there are 600,000 to 650,000 distinct CDR3 sequences, 58% of which are singletons. Input material: blood. These receptors were obtained from a man between 60 and 75 years old in good health.

This clonotype was picked up a small number of times. V gene TRBV10-3 combines with J gene TRBJ2-5; 7 positions agree with TRBD1. This CDR3 has 13 amino acids. Trimming took 4 bases from V and 3 from J; bases not matched to a gene: 2. The germline gives CDR1 ENHRY, CDR2 SYGVKD. DNA for the CDR3: TGTGCCATCAGTGCTGGGACAGAAGAGACCCAGTACTTC. This gives the protein CAISAGTEETQYF.

This clonotype was found a few times. The rearrangement joins TRBV11-2 to TRBJ2-3; D unresolved. In germline, CDR1 is SGHAT, CDR2 FQNNGV. Trimming took off 1 base at V and 8 bases at J, with 4 bases between the two ends. CDR3 size: 11 residues. The CDR3 loop reads CASSLVGTQYF. The CDR3 DNA sequence: TGTGCCAGCAGCTTAGTCGGTACGCAGTATTTT.

The chain is built from TRBV5-1 and TRBJ2-5; 9 positions match TRBD2. This CDR3 comprises 16 residues. CDR1 and CDR2 from the germline V gene are SGHRS and YFSETQ. V dropped 2 bases and J dropped 5; count of bases not matched to a gene: 10. CDR3 sequence: CASSLRASGAQETQYF. The DNA for the CDR3 is TGCGCCAGCAGCTTAAGGGCTAGCGGGGCCCAGGAGACCCAGTACTTC. Using reference TRBV5-1 and TRBJ2-5 for the parts outside the CDR3, the full variable domain is KAGVTQTPRYLIKTRGQQVTLSCSPISGHRSVSWYQQTPGQGLQFLFEYFSETQRNKGNFPGRFSGRQFSNSRSEMNVSTLELGDSALYLCASSLRASGAQETQYFGPGTRLLVL.

This clonotype was detected only a few times. This chain connects TRBV7-2 to TRBJ2-7; D ambiguous. This CDR3 is built from 12 residues. The germline gives CDR1 SGHTA, CDR2 FQGNSA. The ends were cut back, 5 bases at V and 12 bases at J, with 17 bases in the middle. The CDR3 spells CASSVSGSGRYF. CDR3 coding DNA: TGTGCCAGCAGCGTATCCGGTTCGGGCCGGTACTTC.

The chain couples TRBV9 to TRBJ2-5; TRBD2 is a possible D gene (6 bases). Trimming removed 4 bases from V and 5 bases from J, with 15 bases in between. The CDR3 has 14 amino acids. Germline CDR1 and CDR2: SGDLS and YYNGEE. CDR3 nucleotides: TGTGCCAGCAGCCCGAGACTAGGTAGTGAGACCCAGTACTTC. Its translation: CASSPRLGSETQYF.

This chain uses TRBV19 with TRBJ2-1; 10 bases are a match to TRBD2. The CDR3 loop spans 15 amino acids. Germline-derived CDR1 and CDR2 are LNHDA and SQIVND (reference sequence). V lost 6 bases, J lost 4 bases, and 6 bases stayed unmatched. CDR3 sequence (DNA): TGTGCCAGTAGCCTACTAGCGGGGCTATACAATGAGCAGTTCTTC. Translation gives CASSLLAGLYNEQFF.

This chain connects TRBV5-1 to TRBJ1-2, with D possibly being TRBD1 (5 bases). CDR3 length equals 13 residues. V was shortened by 0 bases and J by 4 bases, with 7 bases between the two germline ends. The germline gives CDR1 SGHRS, CDR2 YFSETQ. The CDR3 region is CASSLDQGYGYTF. CDR3 coding DNA: TGCGCCAGCAGCTTGGACCAGGGCTATGGCTACACCTTC.

V is TRBV10-3 and J is TRBJ2-7, with 13 bases lining up with TRBD2. Germline V lookup: CDR1 ENHRY, CDR2 SYGVKD. V lost 9 bases, J lost 3 bases, and 5 bases stayed unmatched. The CDR3 consists of 14 residues. As DNA, the CDR3 is TGTGCCATGACTAGCGGGGGGCCCCTCTACGAGCAGTACTTC. It specifies CAMTSGGPLYEQYF.

The V gene is TRBV20-1, the J gene TRBJ1-2, with 7 bases identical to TRBD1. This CDR3 is 13 amino acids long. CDR1 and CDR2 from the germline V gene are DFQATT and SNEGSKA (reference sequence). Trimming cost V 4 bases and J 2 bases; bases outside gene matches: 4. The CDR3 bases are TGCAGTGCTACTCCGGGACAGAACTATGGCTACACCTTC. The encoded protein is CSATPGQNYGYTF.

The genes are TRBV25-1 and TRBJ2-1, with D maybe TRBD2 (8 bases). Trimming took off 3 bases at V and 0 bases at J, with 18 bases between the two ends. The V gene's germline CDR1 is MGHDK and CDR2 SYGVNS. The CDR3 runs to 18 residues. CDR3 nucleotide sequence: TGTGCCAGCAGTGACCGGGAGGGGGCGGGGAGCTCCTACAATGAGCAGTTCTTC. Its translation: CASSDREGAGSSYNEQFF.

The chain combines TRBV2 with TRBJ1-3, with no clear D. Germline loops: CDR1 SNHLY, CDR2 FYNNEI. V was shortened by 4 bases and J by 7 bases, with 17 bases between the two germline ends. The CDR3 length is 15 residues. CDR3 loop: CASSALRAGANTIYF. The CDR3 coding sequence is TGTGCCAGCAGTGCCCTACGGGCGGGTGCGAACACCATATATTTT.

V gene TRBV3-1 combines with J gene TRBJ1-2, with unresolved D. The CDR3 contains 13 residues. The V end lost 1 base, the J end lost 9 bases, and 12 bases lay between the germline ends. The germline CDR1 and CDR2 sequences are LGHDT and YNNKEL (reference sequence). CDR3 sequence reads: CASSQGIAGSYTF. CDR3 DNA: TGTGCCAGCAGCCAAGGTATAGCGGGGAGCTACACCTTC.

V and J are TRBV25-1 and TRBJ1-6; 7 nucleotides agree with TRBD1. V gave up 3 bases and J gave up 4 bases; unmatched junction bases: 6. The CDR3 sequence is 16 residues long. CDR1 and CDR2 (germline): MGHDK, SYGVNS. Written as DNA, the CDR3 is TGTGCCAGCAGTGAGCCCGGACAGGCTTATAATTCACCCCTCCACTTT. This codes for CASSEPGQAYNSPLHF.

The chain is built from TRBV3-1 and TRBJ1-2; D possibly corresponds to TRBD1 (6 bases). V was trimmed by 1 base and J by 2 bases, leaving 11 bases between them. Germline V gene data show CDR1 as LGHDT and CDR2 as YNNKEL (reference sequence). CDR3 length equals 15 residues. The CDR3 spells CASSQVGQTNYGYTF. The CDR3 region has the DNA TGTGCCAGCAGCCAAGTCGGACAGACAAACTATGGCTACACCTTC.

The chain is built from TRBV5-1 and TRBJ1-1; no clear D. Per the germline V gene, CDR1 is SGHRS and CDR2 is YFSETQ. This CDR3 contains 13 residues. Trimming cost V 4 bases and J 7 bases, with 14 bases left between them. The CDR3 DNA reads as TGCGCCAGCAGCCCTCGCCTCAGTGGTGAAGCTTTCTTT. Translation: CASSPRLSGEAFF. Full variable domain (missing parts from reference TRBV5-1 and TRBJ1-1): KAGVTQTPRYLIKTRGQQVTLSCSPISGHRSVSWYQQTPGQGLQFLFEYFSETQRNKGNFPGRFSGRQFSNSRSEMNVSTLELGDSALYLCASSPRLSGEAFFGQGTRLTVV.

Points on this clonotype: It may be a read error: a sequence one base away is much more abundant. A read error is likely, as this CDR3 ends without the conserved phenylalanine or tryptophan. This chain joins TRBV2 and TRBJ2-5; D is ambiguous. Germline CDR1 SNHLY, CDR2 FYNNEI. CDR3 size: 14 residues. The V end was cut by 0 bases, the J end by 2 bases, with 7 bases between. CDR3 residues: CASSEAGLQETQYL. CDR3 coding DNA: TGTGCCAGCAGTGAAGCCGGGCTACAAGAGACCCAGTACTTA.

J is TRBJ2-3 and V is TRBV6-5; 7 nucleotides match TRBD1. Germline lookup yields CDR1 MNHEY and CDR2 SVGAGI. V lost 4 bases and J lost 5; bases outside the gene matches: 6. CDR3 size: 14 residues. CDR3 residues: CASSFQNRGDTQYF. The CDR3 DNA is TGTGCCAGCAGTTTCCAAAACAGGGGAGATACGCAGTATTTT.

This clonotype was detected a few times. CDR3 sequence: CASSSTRGGSGTGELFF. CDR3 nucleotide sequence: TGTGCCAGCAGTTCTACCCGGGGGGGCTCGGGCACCGGGGAGCTGTTTTTT. The V call is TRBV27, the J call TRBJ2-2; TRBD2 matches 8 bases. The CDR3 runs 17 residues. CDR1 is MNHEY and CDR2 is SMNVEV in the germline V gene (reference sequence). Trimming cost V 4 bases and J 4 bases; bases outside gene matches: 11.

The gene calls are TRBV28 and TRBJ2-7; TRBD1 is a possible D gene (6 bases). The CDR3 contains 14 residues. Germline-derived CDR1 and CDR2 are MDHEN and SYDVKM. With 5 bases removed from V and 2 bases from J, the gap between germline ends came to 13 bases. The chain's CDR3 is CASSPPNRAYEQYF. CDR3 nucleotide sequence: TGTGCCAGCAGTCCCCCGAACAGGGCCTACGAGCAGTACTTC.

This rearrangement joins TRBV29-1 to TRBJ1-1, with unresolved D. Germline CDR1 and CDR2: SQVTM and ANQGSEA. Trimming removed 5 bases from V and 7 bases from J, with 14 bases in between. This CDR3 is built from 12 residues. The CDR3 DNA reads TGCAGCGTTACTATTGCGACAAGTGAAGCTTTCTTT. Its translation: CSVTIATSEAFF.

Comments on this clonotype: One end of the junction is discordant with germline, which a read error may explain. The rearrangement links TRBV5-1 to TRBJ2-6; the D gene is possibly TRBD1 (5 bases). Per germline, CDR1 SGHRS and CDR2 YFSETQ. The CDR3 totals 18 residues. The CDR3: CASSLETSTTSGANFLTF. CDR3 bases: TGCGCCAGCAGCTTGGAAACTTCCACCACCTCTGGGGCCAACTTCCTGACTTTC.

This sequence joins TRBV28 and TRBJ2-7; D uncertain. This CDR3 is built from 14 residues. CDR1 is MDHEN and CDR2 is SYDVKM in the germline V gene. With 4 bases removed from V and 2 bases from J, the gap between germline ends came to 12 bases. In DNA form, the CDR3 reads TGTGCCAGCAGTTCTTCAACGGAAGCCTACGAGCAGTACTTC. This encodes CASSSSTEAYEQYF.

V gene TRBV6-5 combines with J gene TRBJ1-1; D remains ambiguous. The germline V and J ends were trimmed by 0 bases and 6 bases, with 17 bases remaining between them. Germline V lookup: CDR1 MNHEY, CDR2 SVGAGI. The CDR3 spans 16 residues. The chain's CDR3 is CASSYSRGPGVAEAFF. The CDR3 coding sequence is TGTGCCAGCAGTTACTCGAGAGGGCCCGGGGTCGCTGAAGCTTTCTTT.

The chain has TRBV10-3 and TRBJ2-2, with a possible D match to TRBD2 (6 bases). V was clipped by 3 bases and J by 4 bases, with 9 bases between them. Germline V lookup: CDR1 ENHRY, CDR2 SYGVKD. The CDR3 is 14 residues long. DNA of the CDR3: TGTGCCATCAGTGATGCCGGGGGCACCGGGGAGCTGTTTTTT. Protein product: CAISDAGGTGELFF.